A single sample gave rise to the 32 T cell receptor beta chains below, sequenced in a study of OX40 agonist ivuxolimab in advanced cancers. Sequenced by immunoSEQ multiplex PCR; TCRdb stores in-frame clones only, minus some. The sample shows tens of thousands of clones, roughly 88% of them seen only once. This material consisted of CD4+ or CD8+ T cells sorted from blood, taken in a trial of the OX40 agonist ivuxolimab. These receptors all stem from an adult with an advanced solid tumor such as melanoma, head and neck, liver or kidney cancer.

V is TRBV2 and J is TRBJ1-3; 8 nucleotides match TRBD1. V dropped 6 bases and J dropped 8; count of bases not matched to a gene: 6. This CDR3 is built from 13 residues. Germline lookup yields CDR1 SNHLY and CDR2 FYNNEI. This chain's CDR3 is CASRKGQGYTIYF. Written as DNA, the CDR3 is TGTGCCAGCAGAAAAGGACAGGGATACACCATATATTTT.

The genes are TRBV7-6 and TRBJ2-1; TRBD2 aligns across 8 bases. CDR1 is SGHVS, CDR2 FNYEAQ, per germline. The CDR3 extends over 16 amino acids. The V and J ends lost 5 bases and 4 bases, in that order; junction bases with no gene match: 10. Here the CDR3 reads CASSSLAGNSYNEQFF. The CDR3 DNA follows: TGTGCCAGCAGCAGCTTAGCGGGAAACTCTTACAATGAGCAGTTCTTC.

The chain employs TRBV7-9 and TRBJ1-5; D is ambiguous. Germline CDR1 and CDR2: SEHNR and FQNEAQ (reference sequence). Trimming cost V 1 base and J 9 bases, with 10 bases left between them. The CDR3 covers 13 residues. In DNA, the CDR3 is TGTGCCAGCAGCTTAGGAGGTTTTGGGCCCCAGCATTTT. This gives the protein CASSLGGFGPQHF.

The genes are TRBV5-6 and TRBJ1-2; no clear D gene. Germline V lookup: CDR1 SGHDT, CDR2 YYEEEE. With 1 base removed from V and 4 bases from J, the gap between germline ends came to 11 bases. This CDR3 region has 14 residues. The CDR3 DNA reads as TGTGCCAGCAGCTTGCAGCTATCGGGCTATGGCTACACCTTC. Protein: CASSLQLSGYGYTF.

The V and J genes are TRBV7-3 and TRBJ2-1; D might be TRBD2 (6 bases). CDR1 and CDR2 (germline): SGHTA, FQGTGA. The CDR3 is 14 residues long. The V end was cut by 8 bases, the J end by 9 bases, with 20 bases between. This chain's CDR3 is CASGGSRGSSEQFF. In nucleotides, the CDR3 is TGTGCCAGCGGGGGGAGTCGGGGCTCTAGTGAGCAGTTCTTC. The whole variable domain, filled in from reference TRBV7-3 and TRBJ2-1, reads GAGVSQTPSNKVTEKGKYVELRCDPISGHTALYWYRQSLGQGPEFLIYFQGTGAADDSGLPNDRFFAVRPEGSVSTLKIQRTERGDSAVYLCASGGSRGSSEQFFGPGTRLTVL.

The V call is TRBV28, the J call TRBJ2-3, with a weak D call TRBD2 (5 bases). V gave up 8 bases and J gave up 1 base, with 13 bases separating them. The germline CDR1 and CDR2 sequences are MDHEN and SYDVKM. This CDR3 comprises 14 residues. Here the CDR3 reads CASRPAGRTDTQYF. The CDR3 nucleotides read TGTGCCAGCCGCCCCGCGGGCCGCACAGATACGCAGTATTTT. The variable domain in full, completed from reference TRBV28 and TRBJ2-3, reads DVKVTQSSRYLVKRTGEKVFLECVQDMDHENMFWYRQDPGLGLRLIYFSYDVKMKEKGDIPEGYSVSREKKERFSLILESASTNQTSMYLCASRPAGRTDTQYFGPGTRLTVL.

J is TRBJ1-1 and V is TRBV30; no reliable D call. This CDR3 spans 12 amino acids. The germline V gene has CDR1 GTSNPN and CDR2 SVGIG (reference sequence). The ends were cut back, 2 bases at V and 2 bases at J, with 6 bases in the middle. CDR3 amino acids: CAWSWVNTEAFF. In nucleotides, the CDR3 is TGTGCCTGGAGTTGGGTAAACACTGAAGCTTTCTTT.

The chain employs TRBV11-2 and TRBJ2-7, with TRBD2 matching over 8 bases. This CDR3 has 15 residues. With V trimmed by 3 bases and J by 8 bases, 12 bases remained unmatched. Germline CDR1 and CDR2: SGHAT and FQNNGV. CDR3 sequence reads: CASSLPGRGGGKQYF. The CDR3 DNA reads TGTGCCAGCAGCTTGCCCGGTCGGGGGGGAGGGAAGCAGTACTTC. Combining the CDR3 with reference TRBV11-2 and TRBJ2-7 gives the whole variable domain EAGVAQSPRYKIIEKRQSVAFWCNPISGHATLYWYQQILGQGPKLLIQFQNNGVVDDSQLPKDRFSAERLKGVDSTLKIQPAKLEDSAVYLCASSLPGRGGGKQYFGPGTRLTVT.

J is TRBJ1-1 and V is TRBV7-2; D perhaps matches TRBD1 (6 bases). Trimming removed 2 bases from V and 7 bases from J, with 11 bases in between. Germline lookup yields CDR1 SGHTA and CDR2 FQGNSA. The CDR3 covers 13 residues. CDR3 bases: TGTGCCAGCAGCTTATCAGGGGAGGGTGAAGCTTTCTTT. This translates into CASSLSGEGEAFF.

The chain combines TRBV28 with TRBJ2-2; D unresolved. V dropped 7 bases and J dropped 6 bases, with 15 bases sitting between them. Germline-derived CDR1 and CDR2 are MDHEN and SYDVKM. CDR3 size: 14 residues. CDR3 bases: TGTGCCAGCAAGAGAGGCTTCGAGGCCGGGGAGCTGTTTTTT. Its protein product is CASKRGFEAGELFF.

The CDR3 region is CASSLAAAADTQYF. For the CDR3, the DNA is TGTGCCAGCAGCTTGGCGGCGGCGGCAGATACGCAGTATTTT. This chain connects TRBV5-4 to TRBJ2-3; D gene unclear. Trimming left V 0 bases short and J 4 bases short, with 9 bases between. The CDR3 length is 14 residues. Germline CDR1 SGHNT, CDR2 YYREEE (reference sequence).

The rearrangement joins TRBV5-6 to TRBJ2-1; 9 bases align to TRBD2. V lost 5 bases to trimming and J lost 8 bases; unmatched junction nucleotides: 11. The CDR3 is 15 amino acids. Germline values: CDR1 SGHDT, CDR2 YYEEEE. CDR3: CASRRRGTSFHEQFF. In DNA, the CDR3 is TGTGCCAGCAGGAGACGCGGGACTAGCTTCCATGAGCAGTTCTTC.

The V and J genes are TRBV28 and TRBJ2-5; 8 nucleotides match TRBD1. Germline V CDR1 and CDR2: MDHEN, SYDVKM. The V gene end was trimmed by 5 bases and the J gene end by 4 bases; junction bases not matched to a gene: 6. This CDR3 comprises 14 residues. The CDR3 coding sequence is TGTGCCAGCAGTATTGGACAGGGCGGAGAGACCCAGTACTTC. It codes for CASSIGQGGETQYF.

A remark on this clone: A read error may account for a junction end that differs from germline. The rearrangement links TRBV2 to TRBJ2-4, with 12 bases that match TRBD2. CDR1 is SNHLY, CDR2 FYNNEI, per germline. This CDR3 has 13 residues. The CDR3, as DNA: TGTGCCAGCCAATTAATGACTAGCGGGAGTCAGCACTTC. Translating it yields CASQLMTSGSQHF.

The chain combines TRBV6-1 with TRBJ2-3, with a tentative D call TRBD2 (6 bases). The CDR3 runs 12 residues. V gave up 6 bases and J gave up 9 bases, with 13 bases separating them. CDR1 is MNHNS and CDR2 is SASEGT in the germline V gene. This CDR3 reads CASRTGTLTQYF. DNA for the CDR3: TGTGCCAGCAGAACCGGGACTCTCACGCAGTATTTT.

This rearrangement joins TRBV6-5 to TRBJ1-5; possibly TRBD1 for D (5 bases). CDR3 length: 15 residues. CDR1 and CDR2 from the germline V gene are MNHEY and SVGAGI. V lost 6 bases and J lost 0, with 12 bases in between. The CDR3 reads CASRIGVNSNQPQHF. CDR3 coding DNA: TGTGCCAGCAGAATAGGGGTGAATAGCAATCAGCCCCAGCATTTT.

This clone appeared a single time. The chain is built from TRBV5-1 and TRBJ2-7, with 7 bases identical to TRBD1. The CDR3 covers 14 residues. Germline lookup yields CDR1 SGHRS and CDR2 YFSETQ. Trimming took 2 bases from V and 3 from J; bases not matched to a gene: 5. CDR3 nucleotide sequence: TGCGCCAGCAGCTTAGCGACAGGGAACTACGAGCAGTACTTC. Its protein is CASSLATGNYEQYF.

The chain uses TRBV5-1 and TRBJ2-3; D gene ambiguous. The CDR3 extends over 13 amino acids. Germline V gene sequence: CDR1 SGHRS, CDR2 YFSETQ. Trimming cost V 0 bases and J 6 bases, with 8 bases left between them. CDR3 nucleotide sequence: TGCGCCAGCAGCTTGGGTCGGGTTGATACGCAGTATTTT. This gives the protein CASSLGRVDTQYF.

The rearrangement links TRBV11-2 to TRBJ2-3, with 9 bases lining up with TRBD2. This CDR3 contains 18 residues. V gave up 0 bases and J gave up 1 base; unmatched junction bases: 8. CDR1 SGHAT and CDR2 FQNNGV come from the germline V gene. DNA of the CDR3: TGTGCCAGCAGCTTAGATCAGACTAGCGGCGGGGGCACAGATACGCAGTATTTT. Encoded protein: CASSLDQTSGGGTDTQYF.

V and J are TRBV19 and TRBJ1-5, with D unclear. The CDR3 extends over 15 amino acids. V dropped 7 bases and J dropped 2 bases, with 15 bases sitting between them. Germline V gene data show CDR1 as LNHDA and CDR2 as SQIVND (reference sequence). CDR3 sequence reads: CASTDGELRNQPQHF. DNA for the CDR3: TGTGCCAGTACGGACGGAGAGCTCCGCAATCAGCCCCAGCATTTT.

J is TRBJ1-1 and V is TRBV19; TRBD1 might be the D (5 bases). The germline gives CDR1 LNHDA, CDR2 SQIVND (reference sequence). The V end was cut by 8 bases, the J end by 4 bases, with 14 bases between. CDR3 length equals 13 residues. Written as DNA, the CDR3 is TGTGCCAGTCCGAGTCCTGGGGGCACTGAAGCTTTCTTT. Its protein product is CASPSPGGTEAFF.

The chain recombines TRBV7-2 with TRBJ2-7; D is undetermined. Trimming took off 2 bases at V and 3 bases at J, with 8 bases between the two ends. Germline assignment: CDR1 SGHTA and CDR2 FQGNSA. This CDR3 region has 13 residues. Here the CDR3 reads CASSLSPVYEQYF. CDR3 coding DNA: TGTGCCAGCAGCTTAAGTCCGGTCTACGAGCAGTACTTC.

The chain uses TRBV9 and TRBJ2-2; D gene ambiguous. CDR3 size: 14 residues. Germline loops: CDR1 SGDLS, CDR2 YYNGEE. Trimming took off 3 bases at V and 1 base at J, with 7 bases between the two ends. CDR3 protein: CASSELRNTGELFF. The CDR3, as DNA: TGTGCCAGCAGCGAACTGAGGAACACCGGGGAGCTGTTTTTT.

The chain links TRBV7-8 to TRBJ2-7; D is possibly TRBD1 (6 bases). In germline, CDR1 is SGHVS, CDR2 FQNEAQ. This CDR3 region has 16 residues. V was cut by 4 bases and J by 3 bases, with 19 bases left in between. CDR3 amino acids: CASSSSGTNIHYEQYF. The CDR3 DNA reads TGTGCCAGCAGCTCGTCCGGGACAAATATCCACTACGAGCAGTACTTC.

The gene calls are TRBV4-2 and TRBJ2-5, with a possible D match to TRBD1 (5 bases). Germline-derived CDR1 and CDR2 are LGHNA and YNFKEQ. The CDR3 is 15 amino acids. Trimming removed 4 bases at V and 4 bases at J, with 16 bases between. The CDR3 coding sequence is TGTGCCAGCAGCCCCCTCCCCGACAGATCAGAGACCCAGTACTTC. It encodes CASSPLPDRSETQYF.

The chain combines TRBV5-1 with TRBJ2-1, with no clear D. The CDR3 totals 16 residues. The germline V gene encodes CDR1 SGHRS and CDR2 YFSETQ. The V end lost 0 bases, the J end lost 0 bases, and 10 bases lay between the germline ends. In nucleotides, the CDR3 is TGCGCCAGCAGCTTGGTTGCAGCGAGCTCCTACAATGAGCAGTTCTTC. Protein sequence: CASSLVAASSYNEQFF.

The V call is TRBV7-8, the J call TRBJ2-7; TRBD2 matches at 11 bases. This CDR3 is built from 15 residues. V trimming: 5 bases; J trimming: 2 bases; junction bases outside the gene matches: 5. Per the germline V gene, CDR1 is SGHVS and CDR2 is FQNEAQ. CDR3 protein: CASSTRTSGPYEQYF. CDR3 sequence (DNA): TGTGCCAGCAGCACCCGGACTAGCGGGCCCTACGAGCAGTACTTC.

CDR3 region: CASSNPTSGRNEQYF. The CDR3 coding sequence is TGTGCCAGTAGTAATCCGACTAGCGGGAGGAACGAGCAGTACTTC. This chain uses TRBV19 with TRBJ2-7; 13 positions agree with TRBD2. Germline values: CDR1 LNHDA, CDR2 SQIVND (reference sequence). This CDR3 comprises 15 residues. The junction had 5 bases not matched to a gene; V was cut back by 4 bases and J by 5 bases.

The rearrangement uses TRBV6-6 and TRBJ2-5; tentative D call: TRBD1 (5 bases). The CDR3 has 13 residues. Trimming stripped 5 bases from V and 9 bases from J, with 16 bases between. Germline values: CDR1 MNHNY, CDR2 SVGAGI (reference sequence). CDR3: CASSAGPPRAQYF. The CDR3 DNA reads TGTGCCAGCAGTGCCGGCCCCCCCAGGGCCCAGTACTTC.

The V call is TRBV6-1, the J call TRBJ2-3; the D gene is possibly TRBD2 (5 bases). The CDR3 has 13 residues. Germline loops: CDR1 MNHNS, CDR2 SASEGT. V dropped 7 bases and J dropped 4 bases, with 12 bases sitting between them. The CDR3 DNA reads TGTGCCAGCATCGGACCCGGGGCAGATACGCAGTATTTT. The encoded protein is CASIGPGADTQYF.

In DNA, the CDR3 is TGTGCCAGCAAGGGGGCGGGGTATAGCACAGATACGCAGTATTTT. Protein product: CASKGAGYSTDTQYF. The chain is built from TRBV7-8 and TRBJ2-3; D is possibly TRBD1 (7 bases). V lost 7 bases and J 0 bases, leaving 14 bases between the germline ends. This CDR3 spans 15 amino acids. Germline V gene sequence: CDR1 SGHVS, CDR2 FQNEAQ.

In this sample, this clone turned up once. The sample has other DNA sequences that encode this CDR3 too. The CDR3 spells CASSLVTGVSYEQYF. The CDR3 nucleotides read TGCGCCAGCAGCTTGGTGACAGGAGTCTCCTACGAGCAGTACTTC. The gene calls are TRBV5-1 and TRBJ2-7; the D gene is possibly TRBD1 (6 bases). V was clipped by 0 bases and J by 0 bases, with 10 bases between them. Germline assignment: CDR1 SGHRS and CDR2 YFSETQ. The CDR3 is 15 residues long.